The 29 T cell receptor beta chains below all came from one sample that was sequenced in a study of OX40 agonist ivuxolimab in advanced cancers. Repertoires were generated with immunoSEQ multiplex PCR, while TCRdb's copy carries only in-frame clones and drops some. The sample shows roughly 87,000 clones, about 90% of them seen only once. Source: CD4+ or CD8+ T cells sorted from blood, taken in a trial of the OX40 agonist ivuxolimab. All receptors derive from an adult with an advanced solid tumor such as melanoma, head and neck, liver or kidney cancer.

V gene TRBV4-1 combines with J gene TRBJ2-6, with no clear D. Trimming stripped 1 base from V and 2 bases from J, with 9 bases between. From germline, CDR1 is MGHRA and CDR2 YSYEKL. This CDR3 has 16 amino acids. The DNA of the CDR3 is TGCGCCAGCAGCCAAGCCTTGTTGGCTGGGGCCAACGTCCTGACTTTC. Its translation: CASSQALLAGANVLTF.

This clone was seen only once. The DNA for the CDR3 is TGTGCCAGCAGTATAACAGGGGGGAAACTATATGGCTACACCTTC. This gives the protein CASSITGGKLYGYTF. The chain combines TRBV28 with TRBJ1-2; 8 bases fit TRBD1. Germline CDR1 MDHEN, CDR2 SYDVKM. Unmatched junction bases numbered 10, after V lost 5 bases and J lost 5 bases. The CDR3 has 15 amino acids.

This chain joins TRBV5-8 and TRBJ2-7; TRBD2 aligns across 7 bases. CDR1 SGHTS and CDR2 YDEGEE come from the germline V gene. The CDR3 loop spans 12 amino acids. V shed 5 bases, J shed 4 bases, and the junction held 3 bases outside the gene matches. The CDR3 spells CASRPRGYEQYV. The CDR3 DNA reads TGTGCCAGCAGACCGCGGGGGTACGAGCAGTACGTC.

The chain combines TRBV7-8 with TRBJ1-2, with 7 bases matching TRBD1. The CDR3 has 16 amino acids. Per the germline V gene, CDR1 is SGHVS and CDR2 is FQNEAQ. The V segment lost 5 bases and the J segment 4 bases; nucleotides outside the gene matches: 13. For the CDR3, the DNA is TGTGCCAGCAGCCAAACCACCGGGACAGCCTTCTATGGCTACACCTTC. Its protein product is CASSQTTGTAFYGYTF.

The CDR3 coding sequence is TGTGCCAGCAGTTTTAGGGTAAACAATGAGCAGTTCTTC. Its protein product is CASSFRVNNEQFF. The chain recombines TRBV28 with TRBJ2-1; no firm D call. In germline, CDR1 is MDHEN, CDR2 SYDVKM. V was shortened by 3 bases and J by 5 bases, with 8 bases between the two germline ends. CDR3 length: 13 residues.

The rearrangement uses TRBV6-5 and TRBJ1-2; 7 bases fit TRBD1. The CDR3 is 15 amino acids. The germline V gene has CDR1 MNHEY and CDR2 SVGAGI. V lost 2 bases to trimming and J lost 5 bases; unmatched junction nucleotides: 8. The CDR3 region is CASSYASGQSYGYTF. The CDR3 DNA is TGTGCCAGCAGTTACGCATCGGGACAGTCTTATGGCTACACCTTC.

For the CDR3, the DNA is TGTGCCAGCAGTGAGTGGGGTTTCTGGGAGGAAACTAACTATGGCTACACCTTC. It specifies CASSEWGFWEETNYGYTF. This sequence joins TRBV2 and TRBJ1-2; D is uncertain. CDR3 length: 18 amino acids. CDR1 SNHLY and CDR2 FYNNEI come from the germline V gene. The V gene lost 3 bases and the J gene lost 0 bases, with 20 bases spanning the gap.

CDR3 in amino acids: CASSLVGGSNQPQHF. DNA for the CDR3: TGTGCCAGCAGTTTAGTGGGGGGGAGCAATCAGCCCCAGCATTTT. The V call is TRBV27, the J call TRBJ1-5, with a weak D call TRBD1 (5 bases). Germline V gives CDR1 MNHEY, CDR2 SMNVEV (reference sequence). V lost 2 bases to trimming and J lost 1 base, with 9 bases between them. The CDR3 runs 15 residues.

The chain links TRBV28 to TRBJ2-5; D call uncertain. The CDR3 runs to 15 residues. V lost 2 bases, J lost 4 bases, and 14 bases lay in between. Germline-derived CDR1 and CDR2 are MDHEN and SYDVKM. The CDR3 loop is CASSLAFWAAETQYF. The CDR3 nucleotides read TGTGCCAGCAGTTTAGCTTTTTGGGCGGCAGAGACCCAGTACTTC.

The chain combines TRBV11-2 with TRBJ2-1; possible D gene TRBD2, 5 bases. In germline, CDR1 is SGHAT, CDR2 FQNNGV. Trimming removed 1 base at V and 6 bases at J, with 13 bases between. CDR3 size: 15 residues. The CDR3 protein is CASSLVGLPTNEQFF. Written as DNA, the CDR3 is TGTGCCAGCAGCTTAGTAGGACTCCCGACCAATGAGCAGTTCTTC.

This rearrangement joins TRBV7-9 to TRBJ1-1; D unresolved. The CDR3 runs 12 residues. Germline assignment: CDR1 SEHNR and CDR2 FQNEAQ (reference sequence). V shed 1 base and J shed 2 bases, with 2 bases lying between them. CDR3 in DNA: TGTGCCAGCAGCTTAGACAACACTGAAGCTTTCTTT. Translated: CASSLDNTEAFF.

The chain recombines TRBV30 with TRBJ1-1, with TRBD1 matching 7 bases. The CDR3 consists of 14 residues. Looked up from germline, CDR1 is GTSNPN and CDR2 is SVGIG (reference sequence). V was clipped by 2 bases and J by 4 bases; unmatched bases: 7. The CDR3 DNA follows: TGTGCCTGGAGTCTCTCGACAGGGACCACTGAAGCTTTCTTT. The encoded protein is CAWSLSTGTTEAFF.

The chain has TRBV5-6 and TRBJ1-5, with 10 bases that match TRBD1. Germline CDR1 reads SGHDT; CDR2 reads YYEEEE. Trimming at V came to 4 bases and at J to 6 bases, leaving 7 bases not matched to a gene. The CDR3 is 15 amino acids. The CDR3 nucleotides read TGTGCCAGCAGCCCTGGGACAGGGGATCGTCAGCCCCAGCATTTT. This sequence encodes CASSPGTGDRQPQHF.

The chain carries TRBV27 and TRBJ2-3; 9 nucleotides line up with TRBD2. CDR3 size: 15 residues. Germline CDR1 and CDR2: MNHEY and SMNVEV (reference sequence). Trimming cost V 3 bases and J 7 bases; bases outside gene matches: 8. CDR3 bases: TGTGCCAGCAGTTTCGGTAGCGGGGGCGGGAATACGCAGTATTTT. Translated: CASSFGSGGGNTQYF.

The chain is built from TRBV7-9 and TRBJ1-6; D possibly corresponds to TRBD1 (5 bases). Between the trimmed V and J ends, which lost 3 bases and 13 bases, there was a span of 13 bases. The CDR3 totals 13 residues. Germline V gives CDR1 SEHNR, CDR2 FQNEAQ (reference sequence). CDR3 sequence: CASSLGLLAPLHF. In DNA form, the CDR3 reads TGTGCCAGCAGCTTGGGACTATTGGCGCCCCTCCACTTT.

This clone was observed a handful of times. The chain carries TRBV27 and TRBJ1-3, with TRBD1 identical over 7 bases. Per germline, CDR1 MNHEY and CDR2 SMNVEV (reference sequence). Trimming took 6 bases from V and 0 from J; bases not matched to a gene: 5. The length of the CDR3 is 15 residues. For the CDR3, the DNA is TGTGCCAGCAGGGCAGGGGGGTACTCTGGAAACACCATATATTTT. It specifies CASRAGGYSGNTIYF.

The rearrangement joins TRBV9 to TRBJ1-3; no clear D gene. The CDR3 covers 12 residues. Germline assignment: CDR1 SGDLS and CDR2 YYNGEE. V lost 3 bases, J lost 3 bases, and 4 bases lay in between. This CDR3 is CASSALGNTIYF. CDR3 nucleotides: TGTGCCAGCAGCGCCCTTGGAAACACCATATATTTT.

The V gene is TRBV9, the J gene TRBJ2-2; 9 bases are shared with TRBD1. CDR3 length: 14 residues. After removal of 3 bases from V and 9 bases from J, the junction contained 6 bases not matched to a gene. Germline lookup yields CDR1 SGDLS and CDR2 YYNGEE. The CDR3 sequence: CASSGTGDGRELFF. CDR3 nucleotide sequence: TGTGCCAGCAGCGGGACAGGGGACGGAAGGGAGCTGTTTTTT.

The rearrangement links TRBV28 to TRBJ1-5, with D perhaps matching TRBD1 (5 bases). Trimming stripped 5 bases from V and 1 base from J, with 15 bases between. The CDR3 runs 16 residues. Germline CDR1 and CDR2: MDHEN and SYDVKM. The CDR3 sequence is CASSPHPPGSNQPQHF. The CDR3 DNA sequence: TGTGCCAGCAGTCCTCACCCCCCAGGGAGCAATCAGCCCCAGCATTTT.

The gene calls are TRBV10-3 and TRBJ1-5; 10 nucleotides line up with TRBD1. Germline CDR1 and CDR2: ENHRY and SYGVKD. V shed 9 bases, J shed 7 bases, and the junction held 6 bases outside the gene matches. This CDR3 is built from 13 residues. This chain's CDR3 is CAIGQGEMQPQHF. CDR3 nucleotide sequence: TGTGCCATAGGACAGGGGGAAATGCAGCCCCAGCATTTT.

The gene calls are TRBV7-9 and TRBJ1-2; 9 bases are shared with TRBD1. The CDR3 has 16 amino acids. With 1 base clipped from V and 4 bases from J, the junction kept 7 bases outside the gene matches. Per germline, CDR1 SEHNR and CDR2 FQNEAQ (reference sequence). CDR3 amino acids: CASSLVGGTGSYGYTF. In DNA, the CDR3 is TGTGCCAGCAGCTTAGTAGGAGGGACAGGGTCCTATGGCTACACCTTC.

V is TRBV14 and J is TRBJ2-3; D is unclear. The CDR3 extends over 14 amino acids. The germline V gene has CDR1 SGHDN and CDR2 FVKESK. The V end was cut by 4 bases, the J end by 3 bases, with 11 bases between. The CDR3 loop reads CASSPLLATDTQYF. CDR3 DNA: TGTGCCAGCAGCCCCCTGTTAGCAACAGATACGCAGTATTTT.

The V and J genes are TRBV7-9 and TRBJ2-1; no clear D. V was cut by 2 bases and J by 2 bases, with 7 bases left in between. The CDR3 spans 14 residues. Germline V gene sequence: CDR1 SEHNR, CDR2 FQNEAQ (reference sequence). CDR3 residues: CASSLSDTYNEQFF. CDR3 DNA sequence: TGTGCCAGCAGCTTATCGGATACCTACAATGAGCAGTTCTTC.

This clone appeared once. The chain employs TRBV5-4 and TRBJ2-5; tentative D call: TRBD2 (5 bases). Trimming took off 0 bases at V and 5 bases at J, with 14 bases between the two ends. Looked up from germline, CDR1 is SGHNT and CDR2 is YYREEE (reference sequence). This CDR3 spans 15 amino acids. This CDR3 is CASSLAERRGETQYF. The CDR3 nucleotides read TGTGCCAGCAGCTTGGCAGAGAGGAGAGGGGAGACCCAGTACTTC.

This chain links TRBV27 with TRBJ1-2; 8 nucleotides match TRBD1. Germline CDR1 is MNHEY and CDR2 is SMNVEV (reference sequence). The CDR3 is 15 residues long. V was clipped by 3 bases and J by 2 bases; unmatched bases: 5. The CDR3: CASSFGAGGNYGYTF. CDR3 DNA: TGTGCCAGCAGTTTTGGCGCAGGGGGCAACTATGGCTACACCTTC.

The CDR3, as DNA: TGTGCCTCCTTACTGCCATTTTTGGGGGATGATCATGGCTACACCTTC. Protein sequence: CASLLPFLGDDHGYTF. The J gene is TRBJ1-2, the V gene TRBV30, with a possible D match to TRBD1 (5 bases). Trimming removed 7 bases at V and 6 bases at J, with 27 bases between. Germline V gives CDR1 GTSNPN, CDR2 SVGIG (reference sequence). CDR3 length: 16 amino acids.

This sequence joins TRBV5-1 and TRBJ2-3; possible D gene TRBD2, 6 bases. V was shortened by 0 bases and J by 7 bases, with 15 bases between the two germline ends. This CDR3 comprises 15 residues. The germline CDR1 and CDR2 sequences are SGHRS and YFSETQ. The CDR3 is CASSLELALVNTQYF. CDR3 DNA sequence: TGCGCCAGCAGCTTGGAACTAGCCTTAGTGAATACGCAGTATTTT.

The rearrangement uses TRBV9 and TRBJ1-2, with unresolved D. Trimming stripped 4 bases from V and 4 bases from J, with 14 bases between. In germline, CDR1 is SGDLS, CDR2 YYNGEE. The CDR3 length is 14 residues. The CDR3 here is CASSPQAGSYGYTF. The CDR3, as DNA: TGTGCCAGCAGCCCCCAGGCAGGCTCCTATGGCTACACCTTC.

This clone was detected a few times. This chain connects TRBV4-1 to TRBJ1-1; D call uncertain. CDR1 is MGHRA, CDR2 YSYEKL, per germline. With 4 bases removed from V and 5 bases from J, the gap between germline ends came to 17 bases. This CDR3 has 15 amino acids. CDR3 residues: CASSLRARSTTEAFF. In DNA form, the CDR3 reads TGCGCCAGCAGCCTACGAGCTAGGTCGACAACTGAAGCTTTCTTT.